This T cell receptor (beta chain) was captured in a study of cytomegalovirus exposure and HLA in healthy donors. Both 60 Vbeta primers and 13 Jbeta primers went into the PCR. Method: immunoSEQ multiplex PCR; TCRdb's copy keeps in-frame clones and lacks some. The sample includes roughly 200,000 clones, 65% to 90% seen only once; the top ten take roughly 0.33%. A remark on this clone: Its antigen is still unknown.

General observations from the study: Under in vitro conditions, three CMV-associated chains were confirmed as specific for CMV antigens. Equally common other TCR beta chains were less clonally expanded than HLA-associated ones, a later analysis found.

CDR3 size: 15 residues. CDR1 MGHRA and CDR2 YSYEKL come from the germline V gene. V gave up 0 bases and J gave up 8 bases; unmatched junction bases: 7. This clonotype was sampled from a woman in her 30s in good health and CMV-seronegative. The source material was PBMCs. The V call is TRBV4-1, the J call TRBJ2-1, with 7 bases aligning to TRBD2. CDR3 in DNA: TGCGCCAGCAGCCAAGAAAGGGGAGGGATTGATGAGCAGTTCTTC. Protein sequence: CASSQERGGIDEQFF.